This T cell receptor (beta chain) comes out of a study of blood T cell repertoires in COVID-19. The overall study: The analysed material was cDNA or gDNA that came from T cells, B-cell-depleted T cells, or PBMCs.

Trimming cost V 0 bases and J 6 bases; bases outside gene matches: 7. This CDR3 is 15 amino acids long. Germline-derived CDR1 and CDR2 are SGHRS and YFSETQ. Sequencing used immunoSEQ multiplex PCR; TCRdb keeps in-frame clones, though not all of them. The sample has some 87,000 clones, 70% to 90% seen once; the top ten hold more than 3.5%. Patients from Seattle were sampled longitudinally, starting during active infection. The sequencing input was peripheral blood. This chain links TRBV5-1 with TRBJ1-1; 8 bases fit TRBD1. This receptor was taken from a human donor with COVID-19, enrolled during active disease. The donor label of this sample is uncertain. CDR3 DNA: TGCGCCAGCAGCTTGGTACAGGGGGGGATGGCTGAAGCTTTCTTT. Protein: CASSLVQGGMAEAFF.